The T cell receptor beta chain under discussion was sequenced for a study of T cell responses to AZD1222 COVID-19 vaccine. Study-wide results and limits: Samples come after the peak T cell response, not at day 14. Baseline seropositives among AZD1222 recipients totaled only five to seven. Spike-specific TCR breadth rose after two AZD1222 doses, and depth rose as well.

This clone was counted only a few times. Its cognate antigen is unknown. The germline V and J ends were trimmed by 2 bases and 2 bases, with 9 bases remaining between them. The length of the CDR3 is 14 residues. Germline CDR1 LGHDT, CDR2 YNNKEL (reference sequence). TCRdb's table, derived via immunoSEQ multiplex PCR, lists solely in-frame clones and lacks some. The sample yields 120,000 or so clones, 92% seen once. The sequences come from peripheral blood, collected on day 0 of AZD1222 vaccination. The origin of this receptor is an adult in good health. The rearrangement uses TRBV3-1 (or the pseudogene TRBV3-2) and TRBJ1-2, with D uncertain. Written as DNA, the CDR3 is TGTGCCAGCAGCCAACGGCCTATCAACTATGGCTACACCTTC. Protein product: CASSQRPINYGYTF.